The clone carrying this T cell receptor (beta chain) has a count of ten or more. CDR3 length equals 15 residues. The germline V and J ends were trimmed by 0 bases and 9 bases, with 16 bases remaining between them. Germline CDR1 reads SGHNT; CDR2 reads YYREEE (reference sequence). This sample is part of a study of molecular identifiers for immune sequencing clone quantification. At the level of the study: The replicate experiment used RNA from roughly 20,000 or 100,000 naive CD8 cells. This RNA was split into five aliquots, and four of them were sequenced.

In TCRdb, the PCR reads were re-called with MiXCR into one record per CDR3 protein. The sample carries roughly 320,000 distinct CDR3 sequences, over 20% recorded once. Sequenced material: naive CD8+ T cells from blood, with Jurkat cell RNA spiked in. Subset in this sample: FACS-sorted CD8+CD4-CCR7+CD45RA+ naive T cells. The receptor comes from a human donor in good health. Some libraries in this study had Jurkat cell RNA spiked in. This chain connects TRBV5-4 to TRBJ2-1, with a possible D match to TRBD2 (6 bases). The CDR3 DNA follows: TGTGCCAGCAGCTTGGACGGGAGTTCCGCCGGTGAGCAGTTCTTC. It codes for CASSLDGSSAGEQFF.